This T cell receptor beta chain was identified during a study of T cells in Graves' hyperthyroidism and ophthalmopathy. This clonotype was observed many times. What it recognizes is unknown. Amplified TCR beta CDR3 regions came from RNA transcripts. The primer set for the first-round RT-PCR of the TCR CDR3 was HTBI. TCRdb reprocessed the multiplex PCR reads via MiXCR and lists one record per CDR3 protein. The profile covers about 580,000 distinct CDR3 sequences, with approximately 13% appearing a single time and 5.8% taken by the ten largest. Study-wide results and limits: A model built on 13 V-J features separated ophthalmopathy from stable hyperthyroidism. The model's output predicted ophthalmopathy at a median of 6.5 months prior to onset.

Blood was drawn at first hyperthyroidism diagnosis, before any ophthalmopathy symptoms. With 3 bases removed from V and 8 bases from J, the gap between germline ends came to 16 bases. CDR1 and CDR2 (germline): SQVTM, ANQGSEA. The CDR3 totals 13 residues. The TCR was taken from a woman younger than 45 with Graves' hyperthyroidism that later progressed to Graves' ophthalmopathy. The chain has TRBV29-1 and TRBJ1-2; a possible D gene is TRBD1 (5 bases). Sequencing used blood. CDR3: CSVDLRGEAGYTF. CDR3 in DNA: TGCAGCGTTGATTTGAGGGGCGAGGCGGGCTACACCTTC.